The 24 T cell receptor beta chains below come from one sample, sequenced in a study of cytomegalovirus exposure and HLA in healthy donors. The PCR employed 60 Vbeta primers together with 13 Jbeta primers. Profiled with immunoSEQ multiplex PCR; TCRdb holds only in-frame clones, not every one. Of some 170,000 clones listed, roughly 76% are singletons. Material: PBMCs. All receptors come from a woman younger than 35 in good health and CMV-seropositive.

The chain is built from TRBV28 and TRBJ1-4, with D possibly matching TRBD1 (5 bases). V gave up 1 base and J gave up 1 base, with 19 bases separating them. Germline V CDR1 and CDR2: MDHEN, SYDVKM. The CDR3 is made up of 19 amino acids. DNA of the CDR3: TGTGCCAGCAGTTTATACCCCCCCGCGTGGGGCCTAACTAATGAAAAACTGTTTTTT. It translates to CASSLYPPAWGLTNEKLFF.

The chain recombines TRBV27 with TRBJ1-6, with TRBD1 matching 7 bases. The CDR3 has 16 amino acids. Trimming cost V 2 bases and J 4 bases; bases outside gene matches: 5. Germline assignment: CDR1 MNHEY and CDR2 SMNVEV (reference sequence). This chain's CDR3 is CASSLEMGQYNSPLHF. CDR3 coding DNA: TGTGCCAGCAGTTTAGAGATGGGACAGTATAATTCACCCCTCCACTTT.

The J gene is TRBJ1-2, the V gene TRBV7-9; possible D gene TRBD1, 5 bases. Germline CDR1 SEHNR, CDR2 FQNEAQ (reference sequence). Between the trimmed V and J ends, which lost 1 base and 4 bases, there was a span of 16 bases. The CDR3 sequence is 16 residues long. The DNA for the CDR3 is TGTGCCAGCAGCTTAGTCTATAGGGGAATGGGCTATGGCTACACCTTC. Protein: CASSLVYRGMGYGYTF. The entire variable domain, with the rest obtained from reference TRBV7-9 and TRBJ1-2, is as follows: DTGVSQNPRHKITKRGQNVTFRCDPISEHNRLYWYRQTLGQGPEFLTYFQNEAQLEKSRLLSDRFSAERPKGSFSTLEIQRTEQGDSAMYLCASSLVYRGMGYGYTFGSGTRLTVV.

Written as DNA, the CDR3 is TGTGCCAGCAGTCGGACAGAGGCTGGGAGAGGACTGTTTTTT. It codes for CASSRTEAGRGLFF. This sequence joins TRBV28 and TRBJ1-4, with D possibly matching TRBD1 (6 bases). Looked up from germline, CDR1 is MDHEN and CDR2 is SYDVKM. V gave up 5 bases and J gave up 13 bases, with 20 bases separating them. CDR3 length: 14 residues.

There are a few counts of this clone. CDR3 coding DNA: TGTGCCAGCAGCTTAGGCCAGGGGACATACAATGAGCAGTTCTTC. Protein: CASSLGQGTYNEQFF. The V and J genes are TRBV11-3 and TRBJ2-1; D might be TRBD1 (6 bases). Trimming took 1 base from V and 4 from J, leaving 11 bases between them. Looked up from germline, CDR1 is SGHNT and CDR2 is YENEEA. The CDR3 has 15 amino acids.

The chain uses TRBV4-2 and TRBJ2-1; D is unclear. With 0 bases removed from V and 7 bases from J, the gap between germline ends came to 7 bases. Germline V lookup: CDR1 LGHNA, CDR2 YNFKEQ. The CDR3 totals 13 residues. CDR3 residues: CASSQDGRNEQFF. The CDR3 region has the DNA TGTGCCAGCAGCCAAGATGGCAGGAATGAGCAGTTCTTC.

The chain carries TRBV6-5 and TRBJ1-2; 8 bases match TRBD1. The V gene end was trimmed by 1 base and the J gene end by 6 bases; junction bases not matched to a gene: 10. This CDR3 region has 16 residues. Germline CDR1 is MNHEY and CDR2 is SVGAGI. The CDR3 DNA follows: TGTGCCAGCAGTTACTTTGGGCAGGGGGCGCCGGATGGCTACACCTTC. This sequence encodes CASSYFGQGAPDGYTF.

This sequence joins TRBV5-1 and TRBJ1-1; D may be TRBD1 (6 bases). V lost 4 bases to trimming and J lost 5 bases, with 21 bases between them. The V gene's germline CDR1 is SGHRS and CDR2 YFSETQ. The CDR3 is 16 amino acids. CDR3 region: CASSREVGGVRTEAFF. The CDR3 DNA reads TGCGCCAGCAGCCGAGAGGTAGGGGGAGTTCGTACTGAAGCTTTCTTT.

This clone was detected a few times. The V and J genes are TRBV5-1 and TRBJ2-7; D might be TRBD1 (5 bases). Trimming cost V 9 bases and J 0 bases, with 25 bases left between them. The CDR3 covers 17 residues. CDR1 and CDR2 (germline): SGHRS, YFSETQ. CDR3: CATPSPLTDPSSYEQYF. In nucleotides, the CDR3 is TGCGCCACTCCCTCGCCCCTGACAGACCCTAGCTCCTACGAGCAGTACTTC.

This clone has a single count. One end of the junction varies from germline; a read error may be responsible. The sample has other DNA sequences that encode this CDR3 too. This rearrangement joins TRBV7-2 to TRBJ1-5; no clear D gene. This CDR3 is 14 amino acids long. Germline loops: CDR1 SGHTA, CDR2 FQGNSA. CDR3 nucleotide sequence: TGCGCCAGCAGCTTAACACAGAGCAATCAGCCCCAGCATTTT. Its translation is CASSLTQSNQPQHF.

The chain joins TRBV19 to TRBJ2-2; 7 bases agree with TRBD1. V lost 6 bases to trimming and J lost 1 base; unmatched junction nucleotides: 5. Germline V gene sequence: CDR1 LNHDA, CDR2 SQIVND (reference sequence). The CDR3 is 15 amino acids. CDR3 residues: CASRPGGQNTGELFF. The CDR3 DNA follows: TGTGCCAGTAGACCAGGGGGTCAGAACACCGGGGAGCTGTTTTTT.

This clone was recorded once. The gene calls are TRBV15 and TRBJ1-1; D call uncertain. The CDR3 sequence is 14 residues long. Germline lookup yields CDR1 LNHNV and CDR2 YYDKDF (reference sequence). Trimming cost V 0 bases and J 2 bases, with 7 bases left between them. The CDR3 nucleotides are TGTGCCACCAGCAGAGATTTGGCAAACACTGAAGCTTTCTTT. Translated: CATSRDLANTEAFF.

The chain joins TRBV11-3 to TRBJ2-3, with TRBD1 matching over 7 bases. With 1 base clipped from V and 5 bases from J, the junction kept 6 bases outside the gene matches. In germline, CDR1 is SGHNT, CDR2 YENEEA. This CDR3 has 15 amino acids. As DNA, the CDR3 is TGTGCCAGCAGCTTAGGTACAGGGGAAGGAGATACGCAGTATTTT. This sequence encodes CASSLGTGEGDTQYF.

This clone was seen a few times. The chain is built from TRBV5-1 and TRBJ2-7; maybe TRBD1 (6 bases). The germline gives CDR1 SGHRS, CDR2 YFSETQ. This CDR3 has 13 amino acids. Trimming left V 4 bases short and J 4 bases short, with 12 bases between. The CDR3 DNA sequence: TGCGCCAGCAGCCCAGGGGTGGGGTACGAGCAGTACTTC. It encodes CASSPGVGYEQYF.

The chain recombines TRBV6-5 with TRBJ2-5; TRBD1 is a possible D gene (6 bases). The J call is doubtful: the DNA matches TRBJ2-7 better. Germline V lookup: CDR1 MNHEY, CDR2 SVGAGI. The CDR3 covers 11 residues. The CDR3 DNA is TGTGCCAGCACGGGACACTACGAGCAGTACTTC. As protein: CASTGHYEQYF.

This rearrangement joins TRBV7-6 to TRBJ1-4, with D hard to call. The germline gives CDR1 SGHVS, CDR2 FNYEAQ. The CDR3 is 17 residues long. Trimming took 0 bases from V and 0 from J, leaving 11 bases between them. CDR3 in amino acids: CASSLAPGGSTNEKLFF. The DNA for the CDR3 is TGTGCCAGCAGCTTAGCACCCGGAGGCTCAACTAATGAAAAACTGTTTTTT.

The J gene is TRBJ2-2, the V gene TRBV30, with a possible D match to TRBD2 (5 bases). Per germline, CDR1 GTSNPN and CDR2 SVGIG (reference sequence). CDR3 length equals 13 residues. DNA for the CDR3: TGTGCGAGTAGTGGGAGAGTCACCGGGGAGCTGTTTTTT. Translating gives CASSGRVTGELFF.

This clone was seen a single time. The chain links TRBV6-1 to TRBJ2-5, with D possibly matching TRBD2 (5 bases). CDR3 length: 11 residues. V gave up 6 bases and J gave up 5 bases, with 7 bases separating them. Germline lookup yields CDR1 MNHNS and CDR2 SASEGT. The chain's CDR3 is CASSGMETQYF. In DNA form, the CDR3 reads TGTGCCAGCAGCGGGATGGAGACCCAGTACTTC.

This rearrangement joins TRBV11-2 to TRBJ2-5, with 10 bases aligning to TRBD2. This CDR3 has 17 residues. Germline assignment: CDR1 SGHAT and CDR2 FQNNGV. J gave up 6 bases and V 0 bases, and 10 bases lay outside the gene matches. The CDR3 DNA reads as TGTGCCAGCAGCTTAGACTATAGCGGGGGGCCCGGGCAGACCCAGTACTTC. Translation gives CASSLDYSGGPGQTQYF.

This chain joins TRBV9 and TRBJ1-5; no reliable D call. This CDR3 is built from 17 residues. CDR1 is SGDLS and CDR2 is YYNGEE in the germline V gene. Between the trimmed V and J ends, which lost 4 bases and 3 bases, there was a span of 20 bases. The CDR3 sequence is CASSPRSRVPDNQPQHF. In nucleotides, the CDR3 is TGTGCCAGCAGCCCTCGGTCCCGGGTCCCTGACAATCAGCCCCAGCATTTT. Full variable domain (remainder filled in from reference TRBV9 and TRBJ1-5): DSGVTQTPKHLITATGQRVTLRCSPRSGDLSVYWYQQSLDQGLQFLIQYYNGEERAKGNILERFSAQQFPDLHSELNLSSLELGDSALYFCASSPRSRVPDNQPQHFGDGTRLSIL.

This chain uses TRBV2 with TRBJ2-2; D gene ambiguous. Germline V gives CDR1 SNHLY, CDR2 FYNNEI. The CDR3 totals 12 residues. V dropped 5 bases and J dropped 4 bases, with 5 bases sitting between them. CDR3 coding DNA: TGTGCCAGCAGTCCCAGCACCGGGGAGCTGTTTTTT. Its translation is CASSPSTGELFF.

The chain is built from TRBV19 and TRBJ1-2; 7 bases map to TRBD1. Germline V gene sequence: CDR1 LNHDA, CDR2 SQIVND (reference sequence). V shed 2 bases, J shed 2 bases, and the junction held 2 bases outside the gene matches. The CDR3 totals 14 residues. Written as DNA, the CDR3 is TGTGCCAGTAGTATACGACAGGGAAACTATGGCTACACCTTC. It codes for CASSIRQGNYGYTF.

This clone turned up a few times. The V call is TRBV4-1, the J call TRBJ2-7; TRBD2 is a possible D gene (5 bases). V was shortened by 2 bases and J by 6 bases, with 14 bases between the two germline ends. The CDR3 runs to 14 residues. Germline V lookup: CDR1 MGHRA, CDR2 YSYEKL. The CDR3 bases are TGCGCCAGCAGCCAATGGTCCGGGGAAGGCGAGCAGTACTTC. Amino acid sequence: CASSQWSGEGEQYF.

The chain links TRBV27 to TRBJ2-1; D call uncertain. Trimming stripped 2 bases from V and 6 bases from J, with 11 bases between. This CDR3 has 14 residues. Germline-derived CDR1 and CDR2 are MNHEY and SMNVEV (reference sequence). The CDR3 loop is CASSLEVAGNEQFF. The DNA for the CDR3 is TGTGCCAGCAGTTTAGAGGTAGCCGGCAATGAGCAGTTCTTC.